This T cell receptor beta chain was recorded in a study of shared clonotypes between healthy human individuals. Sequencing used immunoSEQ multiplex PCR; TCRdb keeps in-frame clones, though not all of them. This repertoire shows some 2,100,000 clones, around 95% found once; its top ten account for approximately 0.13%. This clone was recorded only once. This CDR3 region has 15 residues. Germline-derived CDR1 and CDR2 are ENHRY and SYGVKD. J gave up 2 bases and V 6 bases, and 8 bases lay outside the gene matches. The sample comprised naive CD4+ T cells sorted from blood. The subset: CD45RA+ positively selected. The genes are TRBV10-3 and TRBJ1-1, with 8 bases lining up with TRBD1. This receptor was obtained from a man younger than 30 in good health. The CDR3 nucleotides are TGTGCCATCAGCGGGAAGACAGGGGTAAACACTGAAGCTTTCTTT. Translated: CAISGKTGVNTEAFF.